Listed below are T cell receptor beta chains from one sample, sequenced in a study of identical twins. Each CDR3 protein gets one entry after TCRdb re-called the 5' RACE reads with MiXCR. Found here are over 550,000 distinct CDR3 sequences, about 7.6% of them singletons; the top ten hold roughly 1.6%. The sample was also reused in another study, on yellow fever vaccine responses in identical twins.

The sequencing input was PBMCs. The receptor source for this set is a woman in her late teens or twenties in good health. Each CDR3 is given with its conserved first and last residue. The order of the fields is V gene, D gene, J gene, CDR3 length, clone size, CDR3 DNA, CDR3 protein. A D gene is named only where the DNA matches it firmly. A clone size is listed for some rows: how often the clone was seen (once, few, many), or a class if it is expanded.

v_gene: TRBV6-6
d_gene: .
j_gene: TRBJ2-1
len: 13
abundance: .
CDR3nt: TGTGCCAGTGTCATAGTACCTACCAATGAGCAGTTCTTC
CDR3aa: CASVIVPTNEQFF

v_gene: TRBV6-1
d_gene: TRBD1
j_gene: TRBJ1-5
len: 16
abundance: few
CDR3nt: TGTGCCAAGACCGGGACAGCTATTCCCCCTAATCAGCCCCAGCATTTT
CDR3aa: CAKTGTAIPPNQPQHF

v_gene: TRBV4-1
d_gene: TRBD2
j_gene: TRBJ2-7
len: 15
abundance: many
CDR3nt: TGCGCCAGCAGCCCAGGGACTAGCCTCATCTACGAGCAGTACTTC
CDR3aa: CASSPGTSLIYEQYF

v_gene: TRBV25-1
d_gene: .
j_gene: TRBJ1-6
len: 15
abundance: few
CDR3nt: TGTGCCAGCAGTGAACGGAGCTCCTATAATTCACCCCTCCACTTT
CDR3aa: CASSERSSYNSPLHF

v_gene: TRBV2
d_gene: .
j_gene: TRBJ1-5
len: 13
abundance: .
CDR3nt: TGTGCCAGCAGTGTAGCGAGCAATCAGCCCCAGCATTTT
CDR3aa: CASSVASNQPQHF

v_gene: TRBV6-5
d_gene: TRBD1
j_gene: TRBJ1-1
len: 16
abundance: few
CDR3nt: TGTGCCAGCAGTTCCCGGGACAGGGGCATTTACACTGAAGCTTTCTTT
CDR3aa: CASSSRDRGIYTEAFF

v_gene: TRBV29-1
d_gene: TRBD1
j_gene: TRBJ1-1
len: 13
abundance: few
CDR3nt: TGCAGCGTTGAACAGGGGGTGAACACTGAAGCTTTCTTT
CDR3aa: CSVEQGVNTEAFF

v_gene: TRBV20-1
d_gene: .
j_gene: TRBJ2-5
len: 14
abundance: .
CDR3nt: TGCAGTGCTAGAGAACCGACTAGCCAAGAGACCCAGTACTTC
CDR3aa: CSAREPTSQETQYF

v_gene: TRBV3-1
d_gene: TRBD1
j_gene: TRBJ2-7
len: 16
abundance: many
CDR3nt: TGTGCCAGCAGCCAAGGACAGGGAAGTTTAAATGTCGAGCAGTACTTC
CDR3aa: CASSQGQGSLNVEQYF

v_gene: TRBV7-8
d_gene: .
j_gene: TRBJ1-6
len: 14
abundance: many
CDR3nt: TGTGCCAGCAGCTTCTCTACTCTAATTTCACCCCTCCACTTT
CDR3aa: CASSFSTLISPLHF

v_gene: TRBV5-1
d_gene: TRBD2
j_gene: TRBJ2-7
len: 18
abundance: .
CDR3nt: TGCGCCAGCAGCTGGATGACCGGGACTAGCGGGAGCTCCTACGAGCAGTACTTC
CDR3aa: CASSWMTGTSGSSYEQYF

v_gene: TRBV6-1
d_gene: TRBD2
j_gene: TRBJ2-1
len: 16
abundance: .
CDR3nt: TGTGCCACCACGGACGCTGGCGGGAGGATCTACAATGAGCAGTTCTTC
CDR3aa: CATTDAGGRIYNEQFF

v_gene: TRBV5-1
d_gene: .
j_gene: TRBJ2-4
len: 16
abundance: many
CDR3nt: TGCGCCAGCAGCTTGGACAGGCCCTTTGCCAAAAACATTCAGTACTTC
CDR3aa: CASSLDRPFAKNIQYF

v_gene: TRBV9
d_gene: .
j_gene: TRBJ1-6
len: 14
abundance: .
CDR3nt: TGTGCCAGCAGTCGGGTGGGGGACAATTCACCCCTCCACTTT
CDR3aa: CASSRVGDNSPLHF

v_gene: TRBV5-1
d_gene: .
j_gene: TRBJ2-3
len: 16
abundance: many
CDR3nt: TGCGCCAGCAGCTTGGACGGGCAGACGAGCACAGATACGCAGTATTTT
CDR3aa: CASSLDGQTSTDTQYF

v_gene: TRBV11-2
d_gene: TRBD2
j_gene: TRBJ2-1
len: 18
abundance: .
CDR3nt: TGTGCCAGCAGCTTAGATGTGCGGGAGGGCCGAGGTTACAATGAGCAGTTCTTC
CDR3aa: CASSLDVREGRGYNEQFF

v_gene: TRBV5-1
d_gene: .
j_gene: TRBJ2-3
len: 15
abundance: many
CDR3nt: TGCGCCAGCAGCTTGGAGGCGGTAGGCACAGATACGCAGTATTTT
CDR3aa: CASSLEAVGTDTQYF

v_gene: TRBV2
d_gene: .
j_gene: TRBJ2-1
len: 11
abundance: few
CDR3nt: TGTGCCAGCGGGGGTCACAATGAGCAGTTCTTC
CDR3aa: CASGGHNEQFF

v_gene: TRBV28
d_gene: TRBD1
j_gene: TRBJ1-1
len: 16
abundance: .
CDR3nt: TGTGCCAGCATCAAAGTGGGGGGACAGGGGGCAGGTGAAGCTTTCTTT
CDR3aa: CASIKVGGQGAGEAFF

v_gene: TRBV7-3
d_gene: TRBD2
j_gene: TRBJ2-2
len: 18
abundance: .
CDR3nt: TGTGCCAGCAGCCCCCAGGGACTAGCGGGAGGCTATGGCGGGGAGCTGTTTTTT
CDR3aa: CASSPQGLAGGYGGELFF

v_gene: TRBV29-1
d_gene: .
j_gene: TRBJ2-2
len: 14
abundance: once
CDR3nt: TGCAGCGTTTCCCCCCTCGGGAACACCGGGGAGCTGTTTTTT
CDR3aa: CSVSPLGNTGELFF

v_gene: TRBV2
d_gene: .
j_gene: TRBJ2-1
len: 14
abundance: .
CDR3nt: TGTGCCAGCAGCGTAGCGGTCATCCACAATGAGCAGTTCTTC
CDR3aa: CASSVAVIHNEQFF

v_gene: TRBV11-2
d_gene: .
j_gene: TRBJ2-5
len: 15
abundance: .
CDR3nt: TGTGCCAGCAGCTTAGTGGGTAGGGGACAAGAGACCCAGTACTTC
CDR3aa: CASSLVGRGQETQYF

v_gene: TRBV29-1
d_gene: .
j_gene: TRBJ1-2
len: 13
abundance: .
CDR3nt: TGCAGCGTTGAAGGACAGACTCACTATGGCTACACCTTC
CDR3aa: CSVEGQTHYGYTF

v_gene: TRBV20-1
d_gene: .
j_gene: TRBJ1-5
len: 15
abundance: .
CDR3nt: TGCAGTGCTAGAGTCGGGATTTTTAGCAATCAGCCCCAGCATTTT
CDR3aa: CSARVGIFSNQPQHF

v_gene: TRBV6-1
d_gene: .
j_gene: TRBJ1-6
len: 14
abundance: .
CDR3nt: TGTGCCAGCAGGGGGGAGATCGATAGGTCACCCCTCCACTTT
CDR3aa: CASRGEIDRSPLHF

v_gene: TRBV5-6
d_gene: TRBD1
j_gene: TRBJ2-6
len: 18
abundance: .
CDR3nt: TGTGCCATCAGCTTGTGGAAAGGCAGGGGGCCTGGGGCCAACGTCCTGACTTTC
CDR3aa: CAISLWKGRGPGANVLTF

v_gene: TRBV20-1
d_gene: .
j_gene: TRBJ2-1
len: 15
abundance: many
CDR3nt: TGCAGTGCTAGGTCTGGAGCCCCAACCTACAATGAGCAGTTCTTC
CDR3aa: CSARSGAPTYNEQFF

v_gene: TRBV6-1
d_gene: .
j_gene: TRBJ2-3
len: 14
abundance: few
CDR3nt: TGTGCCAGCAGCCTACTTGACAGAACAGATACGCAGTATTTT
CDR3aa: CASSLLDRTDTQYF

v_gene: TRBV12-3/TRBV12-4
d_gene: .
j_gene: TRBJ2-7
len: 17
abundance: .
CDR3nt: TGTGCCAGTGGAGGGTATCCACTTTGGAGTAGCTCCTACGAGCAGTACTTC
CDR3aa: CASGGYPLWSSSYEQYF

v_gene: TRBV7-9
d_gene: .
j_gene: TRBJ2-7
len: 17
abundance: .
CDR3nt: TGTGCCAGCAGCCGTCTTGAAGGGCAGGTCGCGAGTTACGAGCAGTACTTC
CDR3aa: CASSRLEGQVASYEQYF

v_gene: TRBV3-1
d_gene: .
j_gene: TRBJ1-1
len: 14
abundance: many
CDR3nt: TGTGCCAGCAGCCAATGGGGTATGAACACTGAAGCTTTCTTT
CDR3aa: CASSQWGMNTEAFF

v_gene: TRBV6-5
d_gene: TRBD2
j_gene: TRBJ2-7
len: 15
abundance: .
CDR3nt: TGTGCCAGCAGTTACTCGGGACTAGCGTCCTACGAGCAGTACTTC
CDR3aa: CASSYSGLASYEQYF

v_gene: TRBV5-1
d_gene: .
j_gene: TRBJ1-2
len: 12
abundance: many
CDR3nt: TGCGCCAGCAGCTTAACTCAAAGGGACTACACCTTC
CDR3aa: CASSLTQRDYTF

v_gene: TRBV14
d_gene: .
j_gene: TRBJ1-2
len: 15
abundance: many
CDR3nt: TGTGCCAGCAGTTTCGGCGCAGGGGCGCTGGGTGGCTACACCTTC
CDR3aa: CASSFGAGALGGYTF

v_gene: TRBV6-1
d_gene: .
j_gene: TRBJ1-4
len: 14
abundance: .
CDR3nt: TGTGCCAGCAGAACACGGGACGGGAATGAAAAACTGTTTTTT
CDR3aa: CASRTRDGNEKLFF

v_gene: TRBV21-1
d_gene: .
j_gene: TRBJ2-7
len: 18
abundance: .
CDR3nt: TGTGCCAGCAGCTATACATACGAACTAGCGGGAAGTTCCTACGAGCAGTACTTC
CDR3aa: CASSYTYELAGSSYEQYF

v_gene: TRBV28
d_gene: .
j_gene: TRBJ1-5
len: 15
abundance: many
CDR3nt: TGTGCCAGCAGTTTACACGGTCCTGGCAATCAGCCCCAGCATTTT
CDR3aa: CASSLHGPGNQPQHF

v_gene: TRBV20-1
d_gene: TRBD2
j_gene: TRBJ2-1
len: 15
abundance: .
CDR3nt: TGCAGTGCCAAAGCCCCCCCTAGCGGGAATGTCGGGCAGTTCTTC
CDR3aa: CSAKAPPSGNVGQFF

v_gene: TRBV12-3/TRBV12-4
d_gene: .
j_gene: TRBJ2-7
len: 13
abundance: .
CDR3nt: TGTGCCAGCAGCCCAGGGGATCTCCACGAGCAGTACTTC
CDR3aa: CASSPGDLHEQYF

v_gene: TRBV11-2
d_gene: TRBD2
j_gene: TRBJ2-1
len: 16
abundance: many
CDR3nt: TGTGCCAGCAGCTACTCGGGACTAGCAACCTACAATGAGCAGTTCTTC
CDR3aa: CASSYSGLATYNEQFF

v_gene: TRBV11-2
d_gene: .
j_gene: TRBJ2-2
len: 13
abundance: few
CDR3nt: TGTGCCAGCAGGGTCCAGGAGGTCGGGGAGCTGTTTTTT
CDR3aa: CASRVQEVGELFF

v_gene: TRBV12-3/TRBV12-4
d_gene: .
j_gene: TRBJ2-1
len: 16
abundance: .
CDR3nt: TGTGCCAGCAGTCGACAGGATCTGCTCCTCTACAATGAGCAGTTCTTC
CDR3aa: CASSRQDLLLYNEQFF

v_gene: TRBV9
d_gene: .
j_gene: TRBJ1-1
len: 15
abundance: many
CDR3nt: TGTGCCAGCAGCGTAGTAGTGGGCTTGAACACTGAAGCTTTCTTT
CDR3aa: CASSVVVGLNTEAFF

v_gene: TRBV3-1
d_gene: TRBD2
j_gene: TRBJ2-2
len: 14
abundance: .
CDR3nt: TGTGCCAGCAGCCGCGGACTAGCGGCCGGGGAGCTGTTTTTT
CDR3aa: CASSRGLAAGELFF

v_gene: TRBV20-1
d_gene: .
j_gene: TRBJ1-3
len: 14
abundance: .
CDR3nt: TGCAGTGCCCCCTGGGGCCAGGTTGGAAACACCATATATTTT
CDR3aa: CSAPWGQVGNTIYF

v_gene: TRBV27
d_gene: TRBD2
j_gene: TRBJ2-7
len: 15
abundance: .
CDR3nt: TGTGCCAGCAGCTTAATCACTAGCGGGAGGCGAGAGCAGTACTTC
CDR3aa: CASSLITSGRREQYF

v_gene: TRBV7-3
d_gene: TRBD2
j_gene: TRBJ2-3
len: 16
abundance: once
CDR3nt: TGTGCCAGCAGCTTAATAGCGGGAGGGAGAACAGATACGCAGTATTTT
CDR3aa: CASSLIAGGRTDTQYF

v_gene: TRBV10-3
d_gene: .
j_gene: TRBJ2-7
len: 16
abundance: many
CDR3nt: TGTGCCATCAGTGAGTCAGTTTTGCAGGGGTTGTACGAGCAGTACTTC
CDR3aa: CAISESVLQGLYEQYF

v_gene: TRBV20-1
d_gene: .
j_gene: TRBJ1-1
len: 15
abundance: .
CDR3nt: TGCAGTGCTAGAGATCCCTCGGGACTCGGGGGTGAAGCTTTCTTT
CDR3aa: CSARDPSGLGGEAFF

v_gene: TRBV12-3/TRBV12-4
d_gene: .
j_gene: TRBJ1-5
len: 15
abundance: many
CDR3nt: TGTGCCAGCAGTTCGCTCGGACGAGATAATCAGCCCCAGCATTTT
CDR3aa: CASSSLGRDNQPQHF

v_gene: TRBV5-6
d_gene: .
j_gene: TRBJ1-1
len: 13
abundance: .
CDR3nt: TGTGCCAGCAGCTTGCTCGGTTGGAATGAAGCTTTCTTT
CDR3aa: CASSLLGWNEAFF

v_gene: TRBV24-1
d_gene: .
j_gene: TRBJ2-2
len: 13
abundance: .
CDR3nt: TGTGCCACCCAGGAGCCAAGCACCGGGGAGCTGTTTTTT
CDR3aa: CATQEPSTGELFF

v_gene: TRBV5-1
d_gene: TRBD2
j_gene: TRBJ2-2
len: 17
abundance: many
CDR3nt: TGCGCCAGCAGGCCTTGGTCCCTAGCGGAGAACACCGGGGAGCTGTTTTTT
CDR3aa: CASRPWSLAENTGELFF

v_gene: TRBV3-1
d_gene: .
j_gene: TRBJ2-5
len: 15
abundance: few
CDR3nt: TGTGCCAGCAGCCAAGACGTGGAGCGTGGGGCGGCCCAGTACTTC
CDR3aa: CASSQDVERGAAQYF

v_gene: TRBV4-2
d_gene: TRBD2
j_gene: TRBJ2-1
len: 19
abundance: few
CDR3nt: TGTGCCAGCAGCCAAGCCACTAGCGGGAGGGCCAAGGCCTACAATGAGCAGTTCTTC
CDR3aa: CASSQATSGRAKAYNEQFF